A single sample is the source of the 11 T cell receptor beta chains below, sequenced in a study of PD-1 blockade in classical Hodgkin lymphoma. TCRdb's copy holds only in-frame clones and misses some; the assay was immunoSEQ multiplex PCR. The data show about 13,000 clones, 80% to 85% seen once. Every patient experienced relapse after autologous stem cell transplantation, and brentuximab vedotin exposure varied. The sample consisted of peripheral blood mononuclear cells (PBMCs), taken at baseline. Every receptor here comes from a human donor with classical Hodgkin lymphoma.

This chain joins TRBV7-2 and TRBJ2-1; unclear D gene. This CDR3 has 15 residues. Per the germline V gene, CDR1 is SGHTA and CDR2 is FQGNSA. Trimming removed 5 bases at V and 0 bases at J, with 11 bases between. CDR3 DNA: TGTGCCAGCAGCCTTCCCAGTTACTCCTACAATGAGCAGTTCTTC. Its translation: CASSLPSYSYNEQFF.

CDR3 nucleotides: TGTGCCAGCAGACCTAGCGGGCGTTCCTACGAGCAGTACTTC. Protein sequence: CASRPSGRSYEQYF. This chain links TRBV6-5 with TRBJ2-7; 8 bases match TRBD2. The germline CDR1 and CDR2 sequences are MNHEY and SVGAGI. This CDR3 has 14 residues. Losses at the gene ends were 6 bases for V and 1 base for J; bases not matched to a gene: 5.

V is TRBV27 and J is TRBJ1-1; TRBD1 aligns across 8 bases. The CDR3 loop spans 16 amino acids. The ends lost 6 bases at V and 8 bases at J; junction bases unmatched: 17. CDR1 is MNHEY, CDR2 SMNVEV, per germline (reference sequence). The CDR3 bases are TGTGCCAGCAGCTACCTAGGACAGGGCGGGCGATCCGAAGCTTTCTTT. Its protein product is CASSYLGQGGRSEAFF.

Only one count was recorded for this clone. The rearrangement uses TRBV20-1 and TRBJ2-7; D uncertain. CDR1 and CDR2 (germline): DFQATT, SNEGSKA (reference sequence). V was trimmed by 5 bases and J by 6 bases, leaving 8 bases between them. CDR3 size: 10 residues. In DNA form, the CDR3 reads TGCAGTGCTCCTATATCCGAGCAGTACTTC. Its translation: CSAPISEQYF.

The genes are TRBV27 and TRBJ2-1; 10 bases map to TRBD2. CDR1 and CDR2 (germline): MNHEY, SMNVEV (reference sequence). V shed 10 bases and J 8 bases; nucleotides not matched to a gene: 14. This CDR3 is 15 amino acids long. CDR3 nucleotide sequence: TGTGCCACCCACTCCGGGACTAGCGTGATCGATGAGCAGTTCTTC. Its protein is CATHSGTSVIDEQFF.

V and J are TRBV5-4 and TRBJ2-3; D gene unclear. The V end lost 0 bases, the J end lost 4 bases, and 3 bases lay between the germline ends. The CDR3 spans 12 residues. Per germline, CDR1 SGHNT and CDR2 YYREEE (reference sequence). CDR3 region: CASSLDSDTQYF. CDR3 sequence (DNA): TGTGCCAGCAGCTTGGATTCAGATACGCAGTATTTT.

This sequence joins TRBV7-2 and TRBJ1-1; D is uncertain. The CDR3 loop spans 14 amino acids. Germline V gene data show CDR1 as SGHTA and CDR2 as FQGNSA. V lost 1 base, J lost 5 bases, and 11 bases lay in between. The CDR3 protein is CASSLGLVRTEAFF. CDR3 coding DNA: TGTGCCAGCAGCTTAGGGCTAGTAAGGACTGAAGCTTTCTTT. Looking up the rest from reference TRBV7-2 and TRBJ1-1 gives the full variable domain: GAGVSQSPSNKVTEKGKDVELRCDPISGHTALYWYRQSLGQGLEFLIYFQGNSAPDKSGLPSDRFSAERTGGSVSTLTIQRTQQEDSAVYLCASSLGLVRTEAFFGQGTRLTVV.

V is TRBV30 and J is TRBJ2-4; TRBD2 might be the D (5 bases). Germline lookup yields CDR1 GTSNPN and CDR2 SVGIG (reference sequence). V lost 4 bases and J lost 8, with 9 bases in between. The CDR3 is made up of 11 amino acids. This chain's CDR3 is CAWTLGDIQYF. The CDR3 nucleotides read TGTGCCTGGACCCTGGGAGACATTCAGTACTTC.

The chain is built from TRBV6-5 and TRBJ2-7; maybe TRBD2 (5 bases). The ends were cut back, 0 bases at V and 6 bases at J, with 18 bases in the middle. The CDR3 totals 16 residues. Germline V gene data show CDR1 as MNHEY and CDR2 as SVGAGI. The CDR3 DNA follows: TGTGCCAGCAGTTACTCGAGTTCGACGGTGGGAGCCGAGCAGTACTTC. It specifies CASSYSSSTVGAEQYF.

The chain combines TRBV6-5 with TRBJ1-3; possible D gene TRBD1, 5 bases. This CDR3 is built from 13 residues. Germline CDR1 and CDR2: MNHEY and SVGAGI. The V and J ends lost 2 bases and 3 bases respectively, with 5 bases between them. In DNA form, the CDR3 reads TGTGCCAGCAGTTACAGGGGTGGAAACACCATATATTTT. Protein: CASSYRGGNTIYF.

The J gene is TRBJ1-1, the V gene TRBV14, with TRBD1 matching 7 bases. Germline-derived CDR1 and CDR2 are SGHDN and FVKESK. V gave up 1 base and J gave up 5 bases; unmatched junction bases: 10. This CDR3 spans 16 amino acids. The CDR3 is CASSQGGGGRGTEAFF. The CDR3 bases are TGTGCCAGCAGCCAAGGAGGAGGGGGCCGAGGGACTGAAGCTTTCTTT.